Each of the 29 T cell receptor beta chains below was sequenced from the same sample in a study of T cells in women clearing cervical HPV infection. Sequencing used immunoSEQ multiplex PCR; TCRdb keeps in-frame clones, though not all of them. With about 29,000 clones in the sample, the ten largest clones hold 2.5% to 3.5%. Material: blood buffy coat. The origin of the receptors is a woman between 18 and 69 years old with a cervical HPV16 infection that either progressed to CIN3+ or cleared (not recorded which).

This clone is classed as medium-sized by frequency. The CDR3 here is CASSPPNFQETQYF. The CDR3 DNA, read in part, is TGTGCCAGCTCACCACCTAACTTCCAAGAGACC. The rearrangement links TRBV18 to TRBJ2-5, with D unclear. The sequenced fragment ends 3 residues before the CDR3 boundary, so the rest is inferred from the germline J gene. The V and J ends lost 0 bases and 1 base respectively, with 6 bases between them. The CDR3 extends over 14 amino acids. Per the germline V gene, CDR1 is KGHSH and CDR2 is LQKENI.

Points on this clone: The CDR3 end lies 3 residues beyond the end of the read and is filled in from the germline J gene. The chain joins TRBV6-1 to TRBJ2-3; 10 bases are shared with TRBD2. There are 18 residues in the CDR3. Germline loops: CDR1 MNHNS, CDR2 SASEGT. Trimming at V came to 2 bases and at J to 4 bases, leaving 12 bases not matched to a gene. The CDR3 reads CASSENPPGSGGADTQYF. The sequenced part of the CDR3 DNA is TGTGCCAGCAGTGAAAACCCTCCGGGAAGCGGGGGGGCAGATACG.

Of note for this clone: Coverage ceases 3 residues before the CDR3 finishes, and the germline J gene fills in the end. The chain employs TRBV7-2 and TRBJ2-7; the D is unclear. Germline loops: CDR1 SGHTA, CDR2 FQGNSA. The CDR3 loop spans 15 amino acids. Trimming shortened V by 2 bases and J by 2 bases, and 13 bases separated the two germline ends. The CDR3 bases that were read are TGTGCCAGCAGCTTAAAGTACAGTCAAGCCTACGAG. Translated, it gives CASSLKYSQAYE. The CDR3 as a whole reads CASSLKYSQAYEQYF.

The DNA read from the CDR3 is TGCAGCGTTGTGACACCCGTAACAGGGCGGAACACTGAA. It is translated as CSVVTPVTGRNTE. The CDR3, in full, reads CSVVTPVTGRNTEAFF. The chain employs TRBV29-1 and TRBJ1-1, with a weak D call TRBD1 (6 bases). The CDR3 end lies 3 residues beyond the end of the read and is filled in from the germline J gene. The CDR3 covers 16 residues. Looked up from germline, CDR1 is SQVTM and CDR2 is ANQGSEA. Trimming took off 4 bases at V and 1 base at J, with 19 bases between the two ends.

Points on this clone: The CDR3 end lies 3 residues beyond the end of the read and is filled in from the germline J gene. The V gene is TRBV7-9, the J gene TRBJ1-2; D remains ambiguous. The CDR3 sequence is 15 residues long. CDR1 and CDR2 from the germline V gene are SEHNR and FQNEAQ (reference sequence). Trimming removed 2 bases from V and 2 bases from J, with 12 bases in between. CDR3 in amino acids: CASSLFSHMNYGYTF. Partial CDR3 DNA: TGTGCCAGCAGCTTATTCTCCCACATGAACTATGGC.

As to this clone: From the germline J gene comes the end of the CDR3, since the read stops 3 residues before it. This sequence joins TRBV30 and TRBJ2-7, with D unresolved. The CDR3 spans 13 residues. Germline V CDR1 and CDR2: GTSNPN, SVGIG (reference sequence). The V gene lost 1 base and the J gene lost 1 base, with 8 bases spanning the gap. The sequenced CDR3 bases are TGTGCCTGGAGTGAGGGCCTTTCCTACGAG. Its translation: CAWSEGLSYE. The full CDR3 is CAWSEGLSYEQYF. The complete variable domain, with remaining parts taken from reference TRBV30 and TRBJ2-7, reads SQTIHQWPATLVQPVGSPLSLECTVEGTSNPNLYWYRQAAGRGLQLLFYSVGIGQISSEVPQNLSASRPQDRQFILSSKKLLLSDSGFYLCAWSEGLSYEQYFGPGTRLTVT.

As to this clone: Read data end 3 residues before the CDR3 end; the end is taken from the germline J gene. This chain joins TRBV4-1 and TRBJ2-5, with D possibly TRBD1 on 5 matching bases. This CDR3 contains 15 residues. With 2 bases removed from V and 1 base from J, the gap between germline ends came to 11 bases. Germline-derived CDR1 and CDR2 are MGHRA and YSYEKL. Partial CDR3 DNA: TGCGCCAGCAGCCAATTCAGGGCCCGCCAAGAGACC. Amino acids: CASSQFRARQET. The whole CDR3 sequence is CASSQFRARQETQYF.

On this clone: From the germline J gene comes the end of the CDR3, since the read stops 3 residues before it. The V call is TRBV18, the J call TRBJ1-1, with 8 bases aligning to TRBD1. V was pared by 7 bases and J by 5 bases, with 9 bases of the junction left unmatched. From germline, CDR1 is KGHSH and CDR2 LQKENI. The CDR3 is 14 residues long. CDR3 DNA (partial): TGTGCCAGCTTAGCACAGGGGGTCTCTACTGAA. Protein sequence: CASLAQGVSTE. The whole CDR3 reads CASLAQGVSTEAFF.

A remark on this clone: The CDR3 goes on 3 residues after the read ends, and that part is filled in from the germline J gene. This chain links TRBV29-1 with TRBJ2-1, with TRBD1 as a possible D gene (6 bases). V gave up 4 bases and J gave up 9 bases, with 7 bases separating them. CDR3 size: 10 residues. Germline V gene data show CDR1 as SQVTM and CDR2 as ANQGSEA. The DNA read from the CDR3 is TGCAGCGTTGGGGGGCCTGAG. As protein: CSVGGPE. The entire CDR3 protein reads CSVGGPEQFF.

Details on this clone: The read falls 3 residues short of the CDR3 end, and the missing part is taken from the germline J gene. The chain links TRBV3-1 (or the pseudogene TRBV3-2) to TRBJ2-7; weak D call: TRBD1 (6 bases). Trimming pared 1 base from V and 1 base from J, leaving 8 bases between. Germline V CDR1 and CDR2: LGHDT, YNNKEL (reference sequence). The CDR3 sequence is 14 residues long. The CDR3 loop reads CASSQVRGSYEQYF. The covered CDR3 bases are TGTGCCAGCAGCCAAGTGAGGGGGTCCTACGAG.

On this clone itself: Read sequence stops 3 residues before the CDR3 end, and the germline J gene provides the missing end. The rearrangement uses TRBV27 and TRBJ2-3; tentative D call: TRBD1 (5 bases). The CDR3 consists of 13 residues. V shed 8 bases and J shed 8 bases, with 17 bases lying between them. Germline V lookup: CDR1 MNHEY, CDR2 SMNVEV (reference sequence). CDR3 residues: CASDSQGPGTQYF. The CDR3 bases that were read are TGTGCCAGCGACAGCCAGGGCCCCGGTACG.

On this clone: The DNA ends 3 residues before the CDR3 does, and the rest of the CDR3 is filled in from the germline J gene. The chain combines TRBV20-1 with TRBJ2-3; D is unresolved. This CDR3 has 14 amino acids. V lost 1 base to trimming and J lost 6 bases, with 14 bases between them. CDR1 and CDR2 from the germline V gene are DFQATT and SNEGSKA (reference sequence). The CDR3 is CSARGWQLGDTQYF. The sequenced part of the CDR3 DNA is TGCAGTGCTAGAGGTTGGCAGCTCGGGGATACG.

This clone counts as medium-sized (0.01 to 0.1%) by frequency. The CDR3 loop reads CAWSETDSSPLHF. CDR3 DNA (partial): TGTGCCTGGAGTGAAACAGACAGTTCACCC. The V and J genes are TRBV30 and TRBJ1-6; D possibly corresponds to TRBD1 (5 bases). The read ends 3 residues early relative to the CDR3; the germline J gene fills the gap. CDR3 size: 13 residues. CDR1 and CDR2 (germline): GTSNPN, SVGIG (reference sequence). The V end was cut by 1 base, the J end by 9 bases, with 10 bases between. Using reference TRBV30 and TRBJ1-6 for the parts outside the CDR3, the full variable domain is SQTIHQWPATLVQPVGSPLSLECTVEGTSNPNLYWYRQAAGRGLQLLFYSVGIGQISSEVPQNLSASRPQDRQFILSSKKLLLSDSGFYLCAWSETDSSPLHFGNGTRLTVT.

Comments on this clone: The read halts 3 residues ahead of the CDR3 end, with the missing end drawn from the germline J gene. J is TRBJ2-2 and V is TRBV12-3 or TRBV12-4; possible D gene TRBD2, 6 bases. The CDR3 has 11 amino acids. V shed 6 bases and J shed 9 bases, with 8 bases lying between them. The CDR3 loop is CASRSGRELFF. Partial CDR3 DNA: TGTGCCAGCAGAAGCGGGCGGGAG.

Regarding this clone: Read coverage stops 3 residues before the CDR3 terminus; the germline J gene supplies the remainder. The J gene is TRBJ1-1, the V gene TRBV2, with D perhaps matching TRBD1 (5 bases). The CDR3 extends over 15 amino acids. V was cut by 2 bases and J by 0 bases, with 10 bases left in between. In germline, CDR1 is SNHLY, CDR2 FYNNEI. The sequenced CDR3 bases are TGTGCCAGCAGTGAACTGGGGCAGATGAACACTGAA. It codes for CASSELGQMNTE. The complete CDR3 protein is CASSELGQMNTEAFF.

Comment on this clone: The read falls 3 residues short of the CDR3 end, and the missing part is taken from the germline J gene. The chain is built from TRBV4-1 and TRBJ2-3; TRBD2 matches 7 bases. This CDR3 has 14 amino acids. V lost 3 bases to trimming and J lost 5 bases; unmatched junction nucleotides: 5. Germline V gene sequence: CDR1 MGHRA, CDR2 YSYEKL. The CDR3 here is CASSHGLGVDTQYF. Incomplete CDR3 DNA: TGCGCCAGCAGCCACGGACTAGGTGTAGATACG.

In regard to this clone: From the germline J gene comes the end of the CDR3, since the read stops 3 residues before it. J is TRBJ1-2 and V is TRBV24-1, with D possibly TRBD1 on 5 matching bases. Germline V gives CDR1 KGHDR, CDR2 SFDVKD. Trimming pared 1 base from V and 7 bases from J, leaving 24 bases between. This CDR3 is 18 amino acids long. The chain's CDR3 is CATSDFLKGPNYTCGYTF. Partial CDR3 DNA: TGTGCCACCAGTGATTTTTTAAAGGGGCCCAATTATACGTGTGGC.

With respect to this clone: Read coverage stops 3 residues before the CDR3 terminus; the germline J gene supplies the remainder. This sequence joins TRBV7-2 and TRBJ2-2, with 7 nucleotides matching TRBD2. CDR1 and CDR2 from the germline V gene are SGHTA and FQGNSA. The V gene end was trimmed by 7 bases and the J gene end by 3 bases; junction bases not matched to a gene: 5. The CDR3 has 14 amino acids. The CDR3: CASKIGGYTGELFF. CDR3 DNA, as far as it was read: TGTGCCAGCAAGATCGGGGGGTACACCGGGGAG.

Concerning this clone: The junction does not match germline at one end; this may be a read error. The read ends 3 residues early relative to the CDR3; the germline J gene fills the gap. The chain uses TRBV6-1 and TRBJ2-3, with a possible D match to TRBD1 (5 bases). CDR1 MNHNS and CDR2 SASEGT come from the germline V gene. The CDR3 covers 15 residues. The CDR3 spells CASSEGAASTDTQYF. The CDR3 bases that were read are TGTGCCAGCAGCGAAGGGGCAGCTAGCACAGATACG.

CDR3 protein: CASTPEGGASYGYTF. The CDR3 DNA, read in part, is TGTGCCAGCACCCCAGAAGGAGGGGCCTCCTATGGC. V and J are TRBV6-4 and TRBJ1-2, with a possible D match to TRBD1 (5 bases). The read terminates 3 residues before the CDR3 end, so the remaining end is supplied by the germline J gene. Germline-derived CDR1 and CDR2 are MRHNA and SNTAGT. V was clipped by 7 bases and J by 4 bases, with 19 bases between them. This CDR3 is 15 amino acids long.

Notes on this clone: The sequenced fragment ends 3 residues before the CDR3 boundary, so the rest is inferred from the germline J gene. The rearrangement joins TRBV10-3 to TRBJ1-2; no clear D gene. The CDR3 length is 13 residues. CDR1 is ENHRY, CDR2 SYGVKD, per germline. V lost 3 bases and J lost 2, with 7 bases in between. The CDR3 spells CAISDQINYGYTF. The covered CDR3 bases are TGTGCCATCAGTGACCAGATAAACTATGGC.

In the case of this clone: Sequencing ends 3 residues short of the CDR3 end; the germline J gene provides the rest. V is TRBV6-2 or TRBV6-3 and J is TRBJ2-1; 7 nucleotides agree with TRBD1. Germline V gene sequence: CDR1 MNHEY, CDR2 SVGEGT. The CDR3 covers 15 residues. V gave up 2 bases and J gave up 6 bases; unmatched junction bases: 7. The CDR3 sequence is CASSYTGEPSNEQFF. CDR3 DNA, as far as it was read: TGTGCCAGCAGTTACACAGGGGAGCCTTCCAATGAG.

CDR3 sequence reads: CASSPSGGTPTHQPQHF. The CDR3 bases that were read are TGTGCCAGCTCACCCTCTGGGGGGACGCCAACTCATCAGCCC. The chain links TRBV18 to TRBJ1-5; tentative D call: TRBD1 (5 bases). The observed sequence ends 3 residues before the CDR3 terminus, with the missing tail filled in from the germline J gene. This CDR3 is 17 amino acids long. Germline loops: CDR1 KGHSH, CDR2 LQKENI. Deletions cut 3 bases from V and 5 bases from J, with 20 bases between.

CDR3 sequence: CASSSGTSGSDEQFF. CDR3 bases read: TGTGCCAGCAGTTCCGGGACTAGCGGGAGTGATGAG. The chain is built from TRBV6-2 or TRBV6-3 and TRBJ2-1; 14 bases match TRBD2. The CDR3 end is not reached by the read, which stops 3 residues before it; the germline J gene fills it in. V was pared by 4 bases and J by 8 bases, with 4 bases of the junction left unmatched. There are 15 residues in the CDR3. From germline, CDR1 is MNHEY and CDR2 SVGEGT.

Concerning this clone itself: The CDR3 end lies 3 residues beyond the end of the read and is filled in from the germline J gene. The genes are TRBV2 and TRBJ1-2; D is possibly TRBD1 (5 bases). The CDR3 loop spans 12 amino acids. Germline-derived CDR1 and CDR2 are SNHLY and FYNNEI. The sequenced part of the CDR3 DNA is TGTGCCAGCAAGGAGGGGTTCCGGGAC. Translating it yields CASKEGFRD. The whole CDR3 sequence is CASKEGFRDYTF.

For this clone: From the germline J gene comes the end of the CDR3, since the read stops 3 residues before it. This chain links TRBV30 with TRBJ1-2; 7 nucleotides agree with TRBD1. Germline assignment: CDR1 GTSNPN and CDR2 SVGIG (reference sequence). The CDR3 runs 16 residues. The CDR3 is CAWSVPPRTGYEGYTF. The covered CDR3 bases are TGTGCCTGGAGTGTACCCCCAAGGACAGGATATGAGGGC. Drawing the rest from reference TRBV30 and TRBJ1-2, the complete variable domain is SQTIHQWPATLVQPVGSPLSLECTVEGTSNPNLYWYRQAAGRGLQLLFYSVGIGQISSEVPQNLSASRPQDRQFILSSKKLLLSDSGFYLCAWSVPPRTGYEGYTFGSGTRLTVV.

For this clone: The read ends 3 residues early relative to the CDR3; the germline J gene fills the gap. The J gene is TRBJ1-2, the V gene TRBV7-9, with TRBD1 as a possible D gene (5 bases). CDR1 and CDR2 (germline): SEHNR, FQNEAQ (reference sequence). The CDR3 length is 13 residues. Trimming shortened V by 8 bases and J by 3 bases, and 13 bases separated the two germline ends. Partial CDR3 DNA: TGTGCCAGCTCAAAAGGGGTTCACTATGGC. Translation: CASSKGVHYG. The entire CDR3 sequence reads CASSKGVHYGYTF.

Turning to this clone: Sequencing ends 3 residues short of the CDR3 end; the germline J gene provides the rest. This sequence joins TRBV2 and TRBJ1-1, with 7 bases matching TRBD1. The V gene's germline CDR1 is SNHLY and CDR2 FYNNEI. J gave up 4 bases and V 6 bases, and 5 bases lay outside the gene matches. CDR3 length: 13 residues. CDR3 bases read: TGTGCCAGCAGCGGTGACAGGGCCACTGAA. Translated, it gives CASSGDRATE. The whole CDR3 region reads CASSGDRATEAFF.

The DNA read from the CDR3 is TGTGCCAGCAGGTCCGGGACTAGCGGCCCATACGAG. Protein product: CASRSGTSGPYE. In full, the CDR3 reads CASRSGTSGPYEQYF. The V call is TRBV27, the J call TRBJ2-7; TRBD2 agrees at 11 bases. The sequence runs out 3 residues before the end of the CDR3; the remainder is reconstructed from the germline J gene. Trimming took 6 bases from V and 4 from J; bases not matched to a gene: 8. Germline V gives CDR1 MNHEY, CDR2 SMNVEV (reference sequence). This CDR3 is built from 15 residues.